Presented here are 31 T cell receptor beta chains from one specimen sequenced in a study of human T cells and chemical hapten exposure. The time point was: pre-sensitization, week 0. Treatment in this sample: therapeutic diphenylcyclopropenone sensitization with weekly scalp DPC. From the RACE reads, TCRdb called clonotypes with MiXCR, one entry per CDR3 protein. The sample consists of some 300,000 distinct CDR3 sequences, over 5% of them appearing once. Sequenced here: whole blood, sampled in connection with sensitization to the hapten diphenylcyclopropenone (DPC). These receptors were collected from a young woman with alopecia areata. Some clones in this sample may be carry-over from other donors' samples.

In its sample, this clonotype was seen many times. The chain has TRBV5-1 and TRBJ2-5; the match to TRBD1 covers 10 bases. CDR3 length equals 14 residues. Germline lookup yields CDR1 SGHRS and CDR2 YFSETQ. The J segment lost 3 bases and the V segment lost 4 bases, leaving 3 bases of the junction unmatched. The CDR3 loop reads CASSQGQGKETQYF. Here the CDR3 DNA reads TGCGCCAGCAGCCAGGGACAGGGGAAAGAGACCCAGTACTTC.

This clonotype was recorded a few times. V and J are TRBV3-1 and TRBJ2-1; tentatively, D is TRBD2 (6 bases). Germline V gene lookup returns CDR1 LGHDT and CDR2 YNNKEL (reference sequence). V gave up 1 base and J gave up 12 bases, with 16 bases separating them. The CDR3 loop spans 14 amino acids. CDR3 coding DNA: TGTGCCAGCAGCCAAGCCTCAGCGGGTGTGGGGCAGTTCTTC. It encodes CASSQASAGVGQFF.

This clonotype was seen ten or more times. The CDR3 region is CASSLDFRLNNEQFF. CDR3 DNA sequence: TGTGCCAGCAGCTTAGACTTTCGGCTAAACAATGAGCAGTTCTTC. The chain combines TRBV11-2 with TRBJ2-1; D is ambiguous. The germline V gene has CDR1 SGHAT and CDR2 FQNNGV. V was trimmed by 0 bases and J by 5 bases, leaving 11 bases between them. This CDR3 is built from 15 residues.

The CDR3 nucleotides read TGTGCCAGCAGTCCAGCCAGGGGCCGAGGCGATCAGCCCCAGCATTTT. Translation: CASSPARGRGDQPQHF. The V and J genes are TRBV6-1 and TRBJ1-5; maybe TRBD1 (6 bases). The CDR3 is 16 residues long. Germline CDR1 and CDR2: MNHNS and SASEGT. V lost 5 bases, J lost 5 bases, and 19 bases lay in between.

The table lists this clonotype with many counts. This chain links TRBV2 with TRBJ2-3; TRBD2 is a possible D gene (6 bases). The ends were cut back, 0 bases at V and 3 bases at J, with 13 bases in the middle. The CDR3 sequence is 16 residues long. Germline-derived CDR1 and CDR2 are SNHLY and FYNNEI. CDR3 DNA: TGTGCCAGCAGTGAAGCGTACGGGGGTGATACAGATACGCAGTATTTT. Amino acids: CASSEAYGGDTDTQYF.

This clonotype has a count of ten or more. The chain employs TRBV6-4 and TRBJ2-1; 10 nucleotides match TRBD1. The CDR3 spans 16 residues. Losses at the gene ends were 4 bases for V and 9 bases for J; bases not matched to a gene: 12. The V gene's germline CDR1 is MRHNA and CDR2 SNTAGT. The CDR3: CASSGSGTGESGEQFF. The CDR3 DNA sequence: TGTGCCAGCAGTGGGAGCGGGACAGGGGAAAGTGGTGAGCAGTTCTTC.

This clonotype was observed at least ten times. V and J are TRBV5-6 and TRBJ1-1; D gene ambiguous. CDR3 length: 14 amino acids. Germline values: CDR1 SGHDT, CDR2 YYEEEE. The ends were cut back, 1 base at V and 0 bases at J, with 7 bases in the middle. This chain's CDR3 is CASSLLTMNTEAFF. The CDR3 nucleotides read TGTGCCAGCAGCTTGCTGACCATGAACACTGAAGCTTTCTTT.

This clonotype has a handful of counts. The CDR3 is CASSFFGLNTEAFF. In nucleotides, the CDR3 is TGTGCCAGCAGTTTTTTCGGATTGAACACTGAAGCTTTCTTT. The chain carries TRBV12-3 or TRBV12-4 and TRBJ1-1; D gene ambiguous. The germline V and J ends were trimmed by 3 bases and 0 bases, with 8 bases remaining between them. The CDR3 has 14 amino acids.

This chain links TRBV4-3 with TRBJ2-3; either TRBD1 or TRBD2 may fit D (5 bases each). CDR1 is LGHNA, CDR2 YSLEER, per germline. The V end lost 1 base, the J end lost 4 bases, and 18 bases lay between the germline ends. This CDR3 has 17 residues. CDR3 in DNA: TGCGCCAGCAGCCAAGGGCCGGCAGGGTTGGGGGCAGATACGCAGTATTTT. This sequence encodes CASSQGPAGLGADTQYF.

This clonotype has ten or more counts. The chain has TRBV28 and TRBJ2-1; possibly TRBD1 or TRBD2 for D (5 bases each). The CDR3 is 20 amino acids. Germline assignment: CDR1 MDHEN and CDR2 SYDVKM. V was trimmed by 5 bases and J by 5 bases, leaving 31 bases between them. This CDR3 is CASSPRDRLNRPRLNNEQFF. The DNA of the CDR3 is TGTGCCAGCAGTCCCCGGGACCGTTTGAATCGGCCACGTTTGAACAATGAGCAGTTCTTC.

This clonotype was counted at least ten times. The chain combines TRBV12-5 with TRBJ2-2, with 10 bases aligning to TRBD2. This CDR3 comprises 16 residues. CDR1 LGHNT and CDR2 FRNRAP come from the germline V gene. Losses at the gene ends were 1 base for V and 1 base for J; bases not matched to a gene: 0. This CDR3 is CASGLGLAGNTGELFF. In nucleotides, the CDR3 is TGTGCTAGTGGTTTGGGACTAGCGGGGAACACCGGGGAGCTGTTTTTT. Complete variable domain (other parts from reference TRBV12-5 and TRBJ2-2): DARVTQTPRHKVTEMGQEVTMRCQPILGHNTVFWYRQTMMQGLELLAYFRNRAPLDDSGMPKDRFSAEMPDATLATLKIQPSEPRDSAVYFCASGLGLAGNTGELFFGEGSRLTVL.

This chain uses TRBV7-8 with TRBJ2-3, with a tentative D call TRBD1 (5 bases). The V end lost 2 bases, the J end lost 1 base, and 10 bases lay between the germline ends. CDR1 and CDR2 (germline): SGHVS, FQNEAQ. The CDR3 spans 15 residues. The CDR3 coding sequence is TGTGCCAGCAGCTTATATCTAGGGGGCACAGATACGCAGTATTTT. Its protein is CASSLYLGGTDTQYF.

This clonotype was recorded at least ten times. The CDR3 DNA sequence: TGTGCCAGCAGTGAAGCGGCACGTAGCAATCAGCCCCAGCATTTT. It encodes CASSEAARSNQPQHF. This rearrangement joins TRBV2 to TRBJ1-5; D gene unclear. V was cut by 0 bases and J by 0 bases, with 6 bases left in between. Germline V gives CDR1 SNHLY, CDR2 FYNNEI. This CDR3 spans 15 amino acids.

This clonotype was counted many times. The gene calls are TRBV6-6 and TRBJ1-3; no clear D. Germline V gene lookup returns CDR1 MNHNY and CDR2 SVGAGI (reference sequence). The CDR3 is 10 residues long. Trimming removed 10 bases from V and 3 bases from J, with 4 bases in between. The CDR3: CATLGNTIYF. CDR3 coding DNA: TGTGCCACACTTGGAAACACCATATATTTT.

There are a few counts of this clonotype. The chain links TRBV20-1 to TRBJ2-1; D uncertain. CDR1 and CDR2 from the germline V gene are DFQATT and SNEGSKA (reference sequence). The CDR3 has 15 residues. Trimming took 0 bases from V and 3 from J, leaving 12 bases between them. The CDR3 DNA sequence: TGCAGTGCTAGAGATTATAGGATAAACTACAATGAGCAGTTCTTC. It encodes CSARDYRINYNEQFF.

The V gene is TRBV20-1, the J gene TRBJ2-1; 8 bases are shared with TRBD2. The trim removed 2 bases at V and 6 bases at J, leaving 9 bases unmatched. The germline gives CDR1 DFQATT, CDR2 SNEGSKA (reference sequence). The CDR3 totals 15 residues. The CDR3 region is CSARLSGGYFNEQFF. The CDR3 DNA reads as TGCAGTGCTAGACTAAGCGGGGGATACTTCAATGAGCAGTTCTTC.

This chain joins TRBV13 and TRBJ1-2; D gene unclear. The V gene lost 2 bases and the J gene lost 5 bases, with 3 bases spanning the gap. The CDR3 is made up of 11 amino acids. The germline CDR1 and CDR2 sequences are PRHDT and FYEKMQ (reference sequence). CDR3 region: CASSLQYGYTF. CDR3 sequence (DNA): TGTGCCAGCAGCTTACAGTATGGCTACACCTTC.

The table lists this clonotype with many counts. The CDR3 DNA follows: TGTGCCAGCAGTTACGGGGGGACAGGGGATCCGGACGAGCAGTACTTC. Protein: CASSYGGTGDPDEQYF. V and J are TRBV6-2 or TRBV6-3 and TRBJ2-7; TRBD1 matches 10 bases. With V trimmed by 2 bases and J by 5 bases, 9 bases remained unmatched. CDR1 is MNHEY and CDR2 is SVGEGT in the germline V gene. This CDR3 is 16 amino acids long.

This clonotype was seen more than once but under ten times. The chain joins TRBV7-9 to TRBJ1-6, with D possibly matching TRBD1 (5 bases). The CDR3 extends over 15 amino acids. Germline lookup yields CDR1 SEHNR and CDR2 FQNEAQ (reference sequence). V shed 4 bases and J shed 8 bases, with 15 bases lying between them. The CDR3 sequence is CASSSAGGVYSPLHF. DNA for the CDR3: TGTGCCAGCAGCTCGGCCGGGGGTGTGTATTCACCCCTCCACTTT.

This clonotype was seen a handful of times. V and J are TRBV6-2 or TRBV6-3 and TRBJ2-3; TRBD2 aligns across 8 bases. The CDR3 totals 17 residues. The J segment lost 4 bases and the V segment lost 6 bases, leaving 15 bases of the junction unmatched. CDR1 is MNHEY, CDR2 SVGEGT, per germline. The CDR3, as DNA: TGTGCCAGCAGCCTAATCGCCGGGACTAGTTTTCCAGATACGCAGTATTTT. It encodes CASSLIAGTSFPDTQYF.

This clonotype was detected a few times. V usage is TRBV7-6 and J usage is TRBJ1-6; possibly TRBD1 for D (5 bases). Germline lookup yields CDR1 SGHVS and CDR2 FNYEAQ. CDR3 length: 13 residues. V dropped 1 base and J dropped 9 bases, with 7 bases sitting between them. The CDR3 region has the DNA TGTGCCAGCAGCTTAGATGGGGGTTCACCCCTCCACTTT. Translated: CASSLDGGSPLHF.

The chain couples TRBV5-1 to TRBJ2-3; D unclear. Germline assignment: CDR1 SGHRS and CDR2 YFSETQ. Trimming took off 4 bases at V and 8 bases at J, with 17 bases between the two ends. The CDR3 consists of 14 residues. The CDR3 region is CASSGRANRGTQYF. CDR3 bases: TGCGCCAGCAGCGGAAGGGCCAATCGAGGTACGCAGTATTTT.

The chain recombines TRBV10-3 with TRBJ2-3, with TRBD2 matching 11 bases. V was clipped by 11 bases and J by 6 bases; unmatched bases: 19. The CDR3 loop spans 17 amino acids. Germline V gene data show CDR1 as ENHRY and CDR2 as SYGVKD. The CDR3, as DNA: TGTGCCTCAAAACCCTTACTAGCGGGGGTTTCCGGGGATACGCAGTATTTT. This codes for CASKPLLAGVSGDTQYF.

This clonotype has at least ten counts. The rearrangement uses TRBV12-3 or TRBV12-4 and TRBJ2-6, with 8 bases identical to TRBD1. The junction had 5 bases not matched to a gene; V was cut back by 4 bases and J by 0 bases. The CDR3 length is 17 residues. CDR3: CASSSPGQVSGANVLTF. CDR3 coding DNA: TGTGCCAGCAGTTCCCCGGGACAGGTCTCTGGGGCCAACGTCCTGACTTTC.

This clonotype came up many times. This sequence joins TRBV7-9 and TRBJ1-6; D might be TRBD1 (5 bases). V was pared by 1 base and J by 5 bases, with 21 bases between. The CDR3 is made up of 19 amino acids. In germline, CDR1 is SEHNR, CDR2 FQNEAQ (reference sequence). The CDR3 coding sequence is TGTGCCAGCAGCTTAGGAGGGGCAGGCCAACTAAGCGATAATTCACCCCTCCACTTT. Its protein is CASSLGGAGQLSDNSPLHF. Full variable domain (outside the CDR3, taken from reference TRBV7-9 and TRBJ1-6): DTGVSQNPRHKITKRGQNVTFRCDPISEHNRLYWYRQTLGQGPEFLTYFQNEAQLEKSRLLSDRFSAERPKGSFSTLEIQRTEQGDSAMYLCASSLGGAGQLSDNSPLHFGNGTRLTVT.

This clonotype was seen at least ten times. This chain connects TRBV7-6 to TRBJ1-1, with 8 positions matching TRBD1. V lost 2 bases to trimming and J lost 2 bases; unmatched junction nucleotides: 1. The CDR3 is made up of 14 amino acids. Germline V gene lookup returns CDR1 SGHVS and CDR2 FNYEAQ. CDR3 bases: TGTGCCAGCAGCTTACCAGGGGGCAACACTGAAGCTTTCTTT. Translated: CASSLPGGNTEAFF.

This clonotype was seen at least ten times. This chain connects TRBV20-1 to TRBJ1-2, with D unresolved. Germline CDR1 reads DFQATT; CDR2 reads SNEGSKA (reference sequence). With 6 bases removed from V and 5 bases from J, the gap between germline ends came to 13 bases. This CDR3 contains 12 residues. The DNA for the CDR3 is TGCAGTGCCCTCCCTCGAAGATATGGCTACACCTTC. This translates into CSALPRRYGYTF.

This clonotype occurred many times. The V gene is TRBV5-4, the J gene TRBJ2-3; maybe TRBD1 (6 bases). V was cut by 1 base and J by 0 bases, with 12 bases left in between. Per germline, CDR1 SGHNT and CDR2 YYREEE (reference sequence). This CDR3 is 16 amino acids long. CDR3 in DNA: TGTGCCAGCAGCTTGAAGTCAGGGGCTAGCACAGATACGCAGTATTTT. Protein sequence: CASSLKSGASTDTQYF.

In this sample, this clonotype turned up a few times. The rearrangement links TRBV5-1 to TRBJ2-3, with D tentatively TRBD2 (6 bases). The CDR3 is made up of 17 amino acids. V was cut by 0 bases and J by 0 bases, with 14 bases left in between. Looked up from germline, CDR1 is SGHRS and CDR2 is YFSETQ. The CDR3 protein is CASSLARSGASTDTQYF. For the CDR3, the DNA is TGCGCCAGCAGCTTGGCTCGTAGCGGCGCTAGCACAGATACGCAGTATTTT. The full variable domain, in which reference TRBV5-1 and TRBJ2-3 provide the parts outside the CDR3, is KAGVTQTPRYLIKTRGQQVTLSCSPISGHRSVSWYQQTPGQGLQFLFEYFSETQRNKGNFPGRFSGRQFSNSRSEMNVSTLELGDSALYLCASSLARSGASTDTQYFGPGTRLTVL.

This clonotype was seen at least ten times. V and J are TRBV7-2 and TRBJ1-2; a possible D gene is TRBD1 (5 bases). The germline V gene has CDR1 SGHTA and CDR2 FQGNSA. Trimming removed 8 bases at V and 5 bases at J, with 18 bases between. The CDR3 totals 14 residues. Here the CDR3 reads CASSSRGTTYGYTF. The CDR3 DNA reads TGTGCCAGCTCCTCCCGGGGCACGACTTATGGCTACACCTTC.

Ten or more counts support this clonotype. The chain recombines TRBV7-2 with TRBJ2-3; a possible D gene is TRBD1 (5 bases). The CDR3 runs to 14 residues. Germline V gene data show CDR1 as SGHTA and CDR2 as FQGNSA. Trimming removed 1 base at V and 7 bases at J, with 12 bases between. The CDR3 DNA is TGTGCCAGCAGCTTAGACACAGGTCCTTATACGCAGTATTTT. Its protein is CASSLDTGPYTQYF. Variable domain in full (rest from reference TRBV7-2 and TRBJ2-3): GAGVSQSPSNKVTEKGKDVELRCDPISGHTALYWYRQSLGQGLEFLIYFQGNSAPDKSGLPSDRFSAERTGGSVSTLTIQRTQQEDSAVYLCASSLDTGPYTQYFGPGTRLTVL.